This is a list of T cell receptor beta chains from one sample in a study of PD-1 blockade in classical Hodgkin lymphoma. The repertoire was sequenced with immunoSEQ multiplex PCR; TCRdb's copy has only in-frame clones and lacks some. The repertoire holds around 150,000 clones, around four fifths seen once, with 7.5% to 9.5% in the top ten. The sequenced sample was peripheral blood mononuclear cells (PBMCs), obtained before the second cycle of nivolumab. The receptors come from a human donor with classical Hodgkin lymphoma. Each CDR3 is given with its conserved first and last residue. The D gene is left open where the match is weak. Rows give clone size only sometimes, using once, few, many, or a class for an expanded clone.

v_call: TRBV20-1
clone_size: NA
j_call: TRBJ2-4
d_call: NA
cdr3_nt: TGCAGTGCTACCAAAAACATTCAGTACTTC
cdr3_aa: CSATKNIQYF

v_call: TRBV4-2
clone_size: NA
j_call: TRBJ1-3
d_call: NA
cdr3_nt: TGTGCCAGCAGCCAAGAAGCGGGGGCGTCTGGAAACACCATATATTTT
cdr3_aa: CASSQEAGASGNTIYF

v_call: TRBV7-3
clone_size: few
j_call: TRBJ2-1
d_call: NA
cdr3_nt: TGTGCCAGCAGCTTCGACTCAAGCTCCTACAATGAGCAGTTCTTC
cdr3_aa: CASSFDSSSYNEQFF

v_call: TRBV7-3
clone_size: once
j_call: TRBJ1-6
d_call: TRBD1
cdr3_nt: TGTGCCAGCAGCTTCGGGACAGAGAATTCACCCCTCCACTTT
cdr3_aa: CASSFGTENSPLHF

v_call: TRBV18
clone_size: once
j_call: TRBJ1-4
d_call: NA
cdr3_nt: TGTGCCAGCTCACCACGCGAGGGGCTAGGCGAAAAACTGTTTTTT
cdr3_aa: CASSPREGLGEKLFF

v_call: TRBV18
clone_size: NA
j_call: TRBJ2-2
d_call: NA
cdr3_nt: TGTGCCAGCTCACCATGGAGGTTCTCGAACACCGGGGAGCTGTTTTTT
cdr3_aa: CASSPWRFSNTGELFF

v_call: TRBV10-2
clone_size: few
j_call: TRBJ2-3
d_call: NA
cdr3_nt: TGCGCCAGCAAAGGACAAGGCACAGATACGCAGTATTTT
cdr3_aa: CASKGQGTDTQYF

v_call: TRBV19
clone_size: NA
j_call: TRBJ1-2
d_call: TRBD1
cdr3_nt: TGTGCCAGTAGTACCTCGAATCGACAGGGGGCTCAGGGCTACACCTTC
cdr3_aa: CASSTSNRQGAQGYTF

v_call: TRBV9
clone_size: NA
j_call: TRBJ2-1
d_call: TRBD2
cdr3_nt: TGTGCCAGCAGCCTCTCAGCGGGGGGCCACAATGAGCAGTTCTTC
cdr3_aa: CASSLSAGGHNEQFF

v_call: TRBV2
clone_size: NA
j_call: TRBJ2-7
d_call: NA
cdr3_nt: TGTGCCAGCAGGAATAACCGGATCGGGGGTGAGCAGTACTTC
cdr3_aa: CASRNNRIGGEQYF

v_call: TRBV2
clone_size: NA
j_call: TRBJ2-5
d_call: NA
cdr3_nt: TGTGCCAGCGATGTCCGGGCAGGGCGAAGGGAGACCCAGTACTTC
cdr3_aa: CASDVRAGRRETQYF

v_call: TRBV19
clone_size: NA
j_call: TRBJ1-5
d_call: TRBD1
cdr3_nt: TGTGCCAGCCTCGCAAGACAGGGTCATAGCAATCAGCCCCAGCATTTT
cdr3_aa: CASLARQGHSNQPQHF

v_call: TRBV15
clone_size: NA
j_call: TRBJ2-2
d_call: TRBD2
cdr3_nt: TGTGCCACCAGCCCCTGGCCTAGCGGGAGGGAGGAGCTGTTTTTT
cdr3_aa: CATSPWPSGREELFF

v_call: TRBV6-6
clone_size: NA
j_call: TRBJ2-7
d_call: NA
cdr3_nt: TGTGCCAGGGACGCAGGGGCGGCTTACGAGCAGTACTTC
cdr3_aa: CARDAGAAYEQYF

v_call: TRBV27
clone_size: once
j_call: TRBJ2-5
d_call: TRBD2
cdr3_nt: TGTGCCAGCAGTCCGACTAGCGGGGGAAAGACCCAGTACTTC
cdr3_aa: CASSPTSGGKTQYF

v_call: TRBV28
clone_size: few
j_call: TRBJ1-2
d_call: NA
cdr3_nt: TGTGCCAGCAGTTTTCCCGGACAGCTGAACTATGGCTACACCTTC
cdr3_aa: CASSFPGQLNYGYTF